A selection of T cell receptor beta chains follows, all from one sample in a study of identical twins. TCRdb reprocessed the 5' RACE reads via MiXCR and lists one record per CDR3 protein. The table has more than 400,000 distinct CDR3 sequences, 13% to 15% seen once. This sample was shared with a second study, whose subject was yellow fever vaccine responses in identical twins.

The sequencing sample was made of CD4+ T cells sorted from blood. The receptors derive from a young woman in good health. CDR3s include the opening cysteine and the closing phenylalanine or tryptophan. Fields, in order: CDR3 length, D gene, V gene, J gene, CDR3 protein. A D gene is named only where the DNA matches it firmly.

>14|NA|TRBV29-1|TRBJ2-2
CSSTGSSDTGELFF
>13|NA|TRBV20-1|TRBJ2-5
CSAGPESLGTQYF
>15|TRBD1|TRBV12-5|TRBJ2-1
CASGEGTVAYNEQFF
>14|NA|TRBV2|TRBJ1-5
CASSGVAHNQPQHF
>14|NA|TRBV12-3/TRBV12-4|TRBJ1-4
CASSFRGSNEKLFF
>16|TRBD1|TRBV14|TRBJ2-5
CASSQGGTGVKETQYF
>13|NA|TRBV7-8|TRBJ2-3
CASRGVGTDTQYF
>19|TRBD2|TRBV12-3/TRBV12-4|TRBJ2-1
CAFSSKGGSLAGAYNEQFF
>15|NA|TRBV11-2|TRBJ2-1
CASSWLGGGNNEQFF
>17|NA|TRBV7-6|TRBJ2-2
CASSGQTGAKNTGELFF
>13|NA|TRBV4-1|TRBJ2-1
CASSQGLLDEQFF
>15|NA|TRBV5-1|TRBJ2-5
CASSPTTSGQETQYF
>13|NA|TRBV29-1|TRBJ1-1
CSVETGMNTEAFF
>19|TRBD2|TRBV15|TRBJ2-3
CATSRERTSGITSTDTQYF
>13|NA|TRBV12-3/TRBV12-4|TRBJ1-5
CASSLGTNQPQHF
>15|NA|TRBV5-1|TRBJ1-1
CASSFRGPENTEAFF
>15|TRBD1|TRBV6-1|TRBJ2-7
CANRGQGVISYEQYF